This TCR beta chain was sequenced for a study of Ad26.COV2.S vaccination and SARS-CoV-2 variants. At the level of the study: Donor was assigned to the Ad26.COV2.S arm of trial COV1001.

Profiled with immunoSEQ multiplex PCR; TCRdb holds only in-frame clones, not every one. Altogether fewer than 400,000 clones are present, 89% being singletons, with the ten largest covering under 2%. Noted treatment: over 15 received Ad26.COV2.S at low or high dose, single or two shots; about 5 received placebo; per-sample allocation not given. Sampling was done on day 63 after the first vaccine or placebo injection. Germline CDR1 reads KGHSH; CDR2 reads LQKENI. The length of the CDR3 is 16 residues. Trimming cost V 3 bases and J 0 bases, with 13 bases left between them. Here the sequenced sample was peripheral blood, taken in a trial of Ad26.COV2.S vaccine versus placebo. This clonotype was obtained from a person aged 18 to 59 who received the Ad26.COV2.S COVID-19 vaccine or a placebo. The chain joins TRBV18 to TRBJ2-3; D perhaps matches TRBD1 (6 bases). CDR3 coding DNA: TGTGCCAGCTCACCGAAACAGGGAATCAGCACAGATACGCAGTATTTT. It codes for CASSPKQGISTDTQYF. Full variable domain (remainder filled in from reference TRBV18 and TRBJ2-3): NAGVMQNPRHLVRRRGQEARLRCSPMKGHSHVYWYRQLPEEGLKFMVYLQKENIIDESGMPKERFSAEFPKEGPSILRIQQVVRGDSAAYFCASSPKQGISTDTQYFGPGTRLTVL.